This is a list of T cell receptor beta chains from one sample in a study of blood T cell repertoires in COVID-19. Sequencing was performed with immunoSEQ multiplex PCR; in TCRdb, only in-frame clones are kept and a portion is missing. The table includes 140,000 to 150,000 clones, around 90% detected once. The sequenced material came from peripheral blood. The source is a man in his sixties or seventies with acute or convalescent COVID-19. Both conserved end residues are part of each CDR3. Each record gives: clone size, J gene, V gene, D gene, CDR3 DNA, CDR3 protein. D genes are given only for firm matches. Not every row has a clone size; where given, it reads once, few, many or a size class.

NA,TRBJ2-5,TRBV6-5,TRBD2,TGTGCCAGCAGGTCTCTAGCGGGGGGGCGGGAGACCCAGTACTTC,CASRSLAGGRETQYF
NA,TRBJ1-3,TRBV6-1,TRBD1,TGTGCCAGCAGTGAAGGCAGGGGGTCTGGAAACACCATATATTTT,CASSEGRGSGNTIYF
NA,TRBJ1-1,TRBV7-2,NA,TGTGCCAGCAGCATACAGGGTCTGAACACTGAAGCTTTCTTT,CASSIQGLNTEAFF
NA,TRBJ2-3,TRBV5-1,TRBD2,TGCGCCAGCAGCTCTACTAGCGGGGGGGCCGGTACGCAGTATTTT,CASSSTSGGAGTQYF
NA,TRBJ1-6,TRBV12-3/TRBV12-4,NA,TGTGCCAGCAGTTTATTGGCAGATTCACCCCTCCACTTT,CASSLLADSPLHF
few,TRBJ1-5,TRBV28,NA,TGTGCCAGCAGTTTTGGTGGGGAGGGGCAGCCCCAGCATTTT,CASSFGGEGQPQHF
few,TRBJ2-2,TRBV11-3,NA,TGTGCCAGCAGCTTAGATCGACGCCTGGGGGGCACCGGGGAGCTGTTTTTT,CASSLDRRLGGTGELFF
NA,TRBJ1-2,TRBV29-1,NA,TGCAGCGTAGAGACAGAAGTCTATGGCTACACCTTC,CSVETEVYGYTF
once,TRBJ2-7,TRBV2,NA,TGTGCCAGCATGGAGTGGGGGGGCCACAACGAGCAGTACTTC,CASMEWGGHNEQYF
NA,TRBJ1-2,TRBV27,NA,TGTGCCAGCGGCCCGACAGCCTTTTATGGCTACACCTTC,CASGPTAFYGYTF
NA,TRBJ1-1,TRBV6-5,TRBD1,TGTGCCAGCACCTGGACAGGGCGGAACACTGAAGCTTTCTTT,CASTWTGRNTEAFF
NA,TRBJ1-2,TRBV19,TRBD1,TGTGCCAGTAGTGACAGGGTTCCTGGCTACACCTTC,CASSDRVPGYTF
NA,TRBJ2-3,TRBV23-1,TRBD1,TGCGCCAGCAGTCAAATTACGACAGGGGGTGGCGATACGCAGTATTTT,CASSQITTGGGDTQYF
NA,TRBJ2-2,TRBV10-3,NA,TGTGCCATCAACCGCATTGAGGGGGGGGACACCGGGGAGCTGTTTTTT,CAINRIEGGDTGELFF
NA,TRBJ1-6,TRBV27,TRBD1,TGTGCCAGCAGTGGCCAGGACAGGGTGAATTCACCCCTCCACTTT,CASSGQDRVNSPLHF
NA,TRBJ2-5,TRBV7-2,TRBD2,TGTGCCAGCAGCTTAGGTGCACTAGCGGGTCTCCAAGAGACCCAGTACTTC,CASSLGALAGLQETQYF
NA,TRBJ1-2,TRBV3-1/TRBV3-2,NA,TGTGCCAGCAGCCATTTAGGTTCAGGGGACTATGGCTACACCTTC,CASSHLGSGDYGYTF
NA,TRBJ1-2,TRBV5-1,TRBD1,TGCGCCAGCAGCGGTATAACGGGACAGACAAAAGGGGATGGCTACACCTTC,CASSGITGQTKGDGYTF
once,TRBJ1-2,TRBV30,TRBD1,TGTGCCTGGAGTGTACGACAGGGCATTGGCTACACCTTC,CAWSVRQGIGYTF
NA,TRBJ2-5,TRBV29-1,TRBD2,TGCAGCGTTGAAGGAGCGGGAGGGGGAGAGACCCAGTACTTC,CSVEGAGGGETQYF
NA,TRBJ1-1,TRBV14,NA,TGTGCCAGCAGCCAAGATGCGGGAATCACTGAAGCTTTCTTT,CASSQDAGITEAFF
NA,TRBJ1-2,TRBV28,NA,TGTGCCAGCTTCGTCCCTAACTATGGCTACACCTTC,CASFVPNYGYTF
NA,TRBJ1-1,TRBV3-1/TRBV3-2,NA,TGTGCCAGCAGCCCCCTCGGGACACTGAACACTGAAGCTTTCTTT,CASSPLGTLNTEAFF
NA,TRBJ1-5,TRBV4-2,TRBD1,TGTGCCAGCAGAGAACAGGGGGCCGCGGCGAGCAATCAGCCCCAGCATTTT,CASREQGAAASNQPQHF
NA,TRBJ2-7,TRBV7-9,TRBD1,TGTGCCAGCAGCTTCGGGACAGGGGGACCCTACGAGCAGTACTTC,CASSFGTGGPYEQYF
NA,TRBJ2-1,TRBV5-1,NA,TGCGCCAGCAGCCTGACAGGCGATAATACCTACAATGAGCAGTTCTTC,CASSLTGDNTYNEQFF
NA,TRBJ1-1,TRBV18,TRBD1,TGTGCCAGCTCACCTGAGGGACAGGGTGACACTGAAGCTTTCTTT,CASSPEGQGDTEAFF
NA,TRBJ1-5,TRBV30,NA,TGTGCCTGGAGTCTTACAGAAGGTCAGCCCCAGCATTTT,CAWSLTEGQPQHF
NA,TRBJ1-2,TRBV18,NA,TGTGCCAGCTCACCAGTGGTTCCTAGTTCTGACTATGGCTACACCTTC,CASSPVVPSSDYGYTF
NA,TRBJ2-7,TRBV6-2/TRBV6-3,NA,TGTGCCAGCAGTACGGCGGGGCTCCTACGGCACTACGAGCAGTACTTC,CASSTAGLLRHYEQYF
once,TRBJ2-5,TRBV10-2,NA,TGCGCCAGCAGTGAAGAACTAGGTGTGACCCAGTACTTC,CASSEELGVTQYF
NA,TRBJ1-1,TRBV28,TRBD1,TGTGCCAGCAGTCGACCGGAGACAGGGGCGATGAACACTGAAGCTTTCTTT,CASSRPETGAMNTEAFF
NA,TRBJ1-1,TRBV19,NA,TGTGCCAGTAGAGAACAGGACACTGAAGCTTTCTTT,CASREQDTEAFF
NA,TRBJ2-1,TRBV7-2,TRBD2,TGTGCCAGCAGCTTAGGTGGTACTAGCGGGAGGGCCAGGGAGCAGTTCTTC,CASSLGGTSGRAREQFF
once,TRBJ1-2,TRBV6-4,TRBD1,TGTGCCAGCAGTGAGGACAGGGCCAACTATGGCTACACCTTC,CASSEDRANYGYTF
NA,TRBJ1-5,TRBV20-1,TRBD1,TGCAGTGCTAGTAGCGGTACCGGTTGGCAGGGGGGTCAGCCCCAGCATTTT,CSASSGTGWQGGQPQHF
NA,TRBJ2-2,TRBV19,TRBD2,TGTGCCAGTAGTATATCACCCTATGCTGGGACTAGCGGGAAAACCGGGGAGCTGTTTTTT,CASSISPYAGTSGKTGELFF
NA,TRBJ1-1,TRBV18,NA,TGTGCCAGCTCACCACAGAGCGTGGTAGGCACTGAAGCTTTCTTT,CASSPQSVVGTEAFF
NA,TRBJ2-1,TRBV6-5,NA,TGTGCCAGCAGTTACCCCTACGGTGAGCAGTTCTTC,CASSYPYGEQFF
NA,TRBJ2-7,TRBV5-1,TRBD1,TGCGCCAGCAGTCACGGGACAGTCTCCTACGAGCAGTACTTC,CASSHGTVSYEQYF
NA,TRBJ2-1,TRBV11-2,TRBD2,TGTGCCAGCAGCCAAGATTGGGCTAGCGGGAGGGCCCCGTACAATGAGCAGTTCTTC,CASSQDWASGRAPYNEQFF
NA,TRBJ2-3,TRBV6-6,NA,TGTGCCAGCAGTCCGAGGGGAGGCTCCACAGATACGCAGTATTTT,CASSPRGGSTDTQYF
NA,TRBJ1-2,TRBV6-1,TRBD1,TGTGCCAGCAGTGGATCCTGGGACAGGGGGTTTCATGGCTACACCTTC,CASSGSWDRGFHGYTF
NA,TRBJ1-5,TRBV15,NA,TGTGCCACCAGCCATAATCAGCCCCAGCATTTT,CATSHNQPQHF
NA,TRBJ1-3,TRBV6-1,TRBD1,TGTGCCAGCAGTGAACGGACAGGGGGCCGAAACACCATATATTTT,CASSERTGGRNTIYF
NA,TRBJ2-2,TRBV10-3,TRBD1,TGTGCCACGGCCGGGACAGCTAACACCGGGGAGCTGTTTTTT,CATAGTANTGELFF
NA,TRBJ2-7,TRBV28,TRBD1,TGTGCCAGCAGTAGCGCCGGGACAGGGGATGGCGAGCAGTACTTC,CASSSAGTGDGEQYF
NA,TRBJ2-1,TRBV12-3/TRBV12-4,NA,TGTGCCAGCAGTCTCCCGGCTCGCCCAAAGCGGTTCTTC,CASSLPARPKRFF
NA,TRBJ1-1,TRBV5-1,NA,TGCGCCAGCAGCTCGTCGACAATGAACACTGAAGCTTTCTTT,CASSSSTMNTEAFF
NA,TRBJ1-5,TRBV12-3/TRBV12-4,TRBD1,TGTGCCAGCAGTGGGACAGGCGATCAGCCCCAGCATTTT,CASSGTGDQPQHF
NA,TRBJ1-4,TRBV10-3,NA,TGTGCCATCAGTGAGAGTTTGGGAGGGAAGGATGAAAAACTGTTTTTT,CAISESLGGKDEKLFF